The rows below give T cell receptor beta chains drawn from one sample of a study of blood T cell repertoires in COVID-19. Using immunoSEQ multiplex PCR, the repertoire was profiled, and TCRdb retains in-frame clones only, with some absent. The table records about 400,000 clones, around 89% of them present only once. Specimen: peripheral blood. These receptors all come from a man aged 35 to 55 with acute or convalescent COVID-19. Both conserved end residues are part of each CDR3. Fields, in order: D gene, CDR3 length, clone size, V gene, J gene, CDR3 protein, CDR3 DNA. A D gene is named only where the DNA matches it firmly. Clone size, where shown, is once, few, many, or a class for clones that have expanded.

D: TRBD1; length: 14; size: once; V: TRBV19; J: TRBJ2-1; CDR3: CASSIQGGPTAQFF; DNA: TGTGCCAGTAGTATACAAGGGGGCCCGACGGCGCAGTTCTTC
D: -; length: 12; size: -; V: TRBV29-1; J: TRBJ1-1; CDR3: CSVAPGDTEAFF; DNA: TGCAGCGTTGCTCCTGGAGACACTGAAGCTTTCTTT
D: TRBD1; length: 16; size: once; V: TRBV7-9; J: TRBJ1-2; CDR3: CASSQDTTTGGYGYTF; DNA: TGTGCCAGCAGCCAGGACACCACGACAGGGGGCTATGGCTACACCTTC
D: -; length: 12; size: -; V: TRBV5-4; J: TRBJ2-7; CDR3: CASSASPYEQYF; DNA: TGTGCCAGCAGCGCGTCACCCTACGAGCAGTACTTC
D: -; length: 12; size: -; V: TRBV6-5; J: TRBJ2-5; CDR3: CASKQVAETQYF; DNA: TGTGCCAGCAAACAGGTCGCAGAGACCCAGTACTTC
D: -; length: 14; size: -; V: TRBV4-1; J: TRBJ2-1; CDR3: CASPPDGEHNEQFF; DNA: TGCGCCAGCCCGCCGGATGGAGAACACAATGAGCAGTTCTTC
D: -; length: 15; size: -; V: TRBV7-8; J: TRBJ2-7; CDR3: CASSRREEASYEQYF; DNA: TGTGCCAGCAGCCGAAGGGAGGAAGCCTCCTACGAGCAGTACTTC
D: -; length: 17; size: -; V: TRBV9; J: TRBJ1-3; CDR3: CASSVAGGGLSGNTIYF; DNA: TGTGCCAGCAGCGTAGCTGGGGGAGGACTCTCTGGAAACACCATATATTTT
D: -; length: 15; size: -; V: TRBV7-3; J: TRBJ1-2; CDR3: CASSLLERRSVGYTF; DNA: TGTGCCAGCAGCCTCCTAGAACGGAGGTCGGTTGGCTACACCTTC
D: -; length: 16; size: -; V: TRBV6-5; J: TRBJ1-3; CDR3: CASSYSTRYSGNTIYF; DNA: TGTGCCAGCAGTTACTCGACGCGGTACTCTGGAAACACCATATATTTT
D: TRBD1; length: 14; size: -; V: TRBV7-9; J: TRBJ1-5; CDR3: CASSVGTGHQPQHF; DNA: TGTGCCAGCAGCGTCGGGACAGGGCATCAGCCCCAGCATTTT
D: TRBD1; length: 15; size: -; V: TRBV28; J: TRBJ1-3; CDR3: CASSWTGGGGNTIYF; DNA: TGTGCCAGCAGTTGGACAGGGGGAGGTGGAAACACCATATATTTT
D: -; length: 16; size: -; V: TRBV5-1; J: TRBJ2-5; CDR3: CASSLWGVGARETQYF; DNA: TGCGCCAGCAGCTTGTGGGGAGTTGGAGCCAGAGAGACCCAGTACTTC
D: TRBD1; length: 14; size: -; V: TRBV3-1/TRBV3-2; J: TRBJ2-7; CDR3: CASSQVGTGSEQYF; DNA: TGTGCCAGCAGCCAAGTCGGGACAGGGAGCGAGCAGTACTTC
D: -; length: 14; size: -; V: TRBV2; J: TRBJ2-1; CDR3: CASSKKGLTEEQFF; DNA: TGTGCCAGCAGCAAAAAGGGGTTGACCGAGGAGCAGTTCTTC
D: -; length: 11; size: -; V: TRBV18; J: TRBJ2-7; CDR3: CASSPRVEQYF; DNA: TGTGCCAGCTCACCACGAGTCGAGCAGTACTTC
D: TRBD1; length: 13; size: -; V: TRBV15; J: TRBJ1-4; CDR3: CAVRQGINEKLFF; DNA: TGTGCCGTCCGACAGGGTATTAATGAAAAACTGTTTTTT
D: TRBD1; length: 12; size: once; V: TRBV6-5; J: TRBJ2-7; CDR3: CASGTGDYEQYF; DNA: TGTGCCAGCGGTACAGGGGACTACGAGCAGTACTTC
D: -; length: 15; size: -; V: TRBV5-4; J: TRBJ1-5; CDR3: CASSFGPRRGQPQHF; DNA: TGTGCCAGCAGCTTCGGGCCCAGAAGGGGACAGCCCCAGCATTTT
D: -; length: 12; size: -; V: TRBV28; J: TRBJ1-5; CDR3: CATRGAYQPQHF; DNA: TGTGCCACCCGCGGGGCTTATCAGCCCCAGCATTTT
D: -; length: 15; size: -; V: TRBV27; J: TRBJ2-5; CDR3: CASSLSGRAQETQYF; DNA: TGTGCCAGCAGTTTATCGGGCAGGGCGCAAGAGACCCAGTACTTC
D: -; length: 13; size: once; V: TRBV11-2; J: TRBJ2-1; CDR3: CASSAPPGNEQFF; DNA: TGTGCCAGCAGCGCCCCGCCCGGGAATGAGCAGTTCTTC
D: TRBD1; length: 13; size: -; V: TRBV5-8; J: TRBJ1-4; CDR3: CASSYDRGEKLFF; DNA: TGTGCCAGCAGCTATGACAGGGGTGAAAAACTGTTTTTT
D: TRBD1; length: 15; size: -; V: TRBV3-1/TRBV3-2; J: TRBJ1-4; CDR3: CASSLRRTGLEKLFF; DNA: TGTGCCAGCAGCTTACGTAGGACAGGTCTCGAAAAACTGTTTTTT
D: TRBD2; length: 15; size: -; V: TRBV28; J: TRBJ2-7; CDR3: CASKKPSGSFHEQYF; DNA: TGTGCCAGCAAAAAGCCTAGCGGGAGCTTCCACGAGCAGTACTTC
D: TRBD1; length: 11; size: -; V: TRBV20-1; J: TRBJ1-1; CDR3: CSAETGFEAFF; DNA: TGCAGTGCAGAGACAGGGTTTGAAGCTTTCTTT
D: TRBD1; length: 17; size: once; V: TRBV4-1; J: TRBJ2-1; CDR3: CASSRYLGTGDPNEQFF; DNA: TGCGCCAGCAGCCGGTATTTAGGGACAGGGGACCCGAATGAGCAGTTCTTC
D: TRBD1; length: 15; size: once; V: TRBV6-5; J: TRBJ2-1; CDR3: CASSRPRQGVFEQFF; DNA: TGTGCCAGCAGTCGCCCCCGACAGGGGGTATTTGAGCAGTTCTTC
D: -; length: 13; size: -; V: TRBV12-3/TRBV12-4; J: TRBJ2-4; CDR3: CASSWGVGTSEYF; DNA: -
D: -; length: 14; size: -; V: TRBV5-1; J: TRBJ1-1; CDR3: CASSLGGLGTEAFF; DNA: TGCGCCAGCAGCTTGGGAGGGTTGGGCACTGAAGCTTTCTTT
D: -; length: 14; size: -; V: TRBV6-2/TRBV6-3; J: TRBJ2-1; CDR3: CASSYRSRGAEQFF; DNA: TGTGCCAGCAGTTACCGTTCCCGCGGGGCTGAGCAGTTCTTC
D: TRBD2; length: 15; size: -; V: TRBV27; J: TRBJ2-2; CDR3: CASSRTSGYTGELFF; DNA: TGTGCCAGCAGCCGCACTAGCGGGTACACCGGGGAGCTGTTTTTT
D: TRBD2; length: 15; size: -; V: TRBV19; J: TRBJ2-7; CDR3: CASSIEVHGGGEQYF; DNA: TGTGCCAGTAGTATAGAGGTCCACGGCGGGGGCGAGCAGTACTTC
D: -; length: 16; size: -; V: TRBV5-1; J: TRBJ2-2; CDR3: CASSLDPREIPGELFF; DNA: TGCGCCAGCAGCTTGGACCCACGGGAGATCCCCGGGGAGCTGTTTTTT
D: -; length: 14; size: once; V: TRBV19; J: TRBJ2-7; CDR3: CASSIMGRPHEQYF; DNA: TGTGCCAGTAGTATAATGGGGCGCCCCCACGAGCAGTACTTC
D: -; length: 15; size: -; V: TRBV7-2; J: TRBJ1-5; CDR3: CASSPRLGVWAPQHF; DNA: TGTGCCAGCAGCCCCCGCCTAGGGGTCTGGGCTCCCCAGCATTTT
D: TRBD2; length: 15; size: -; V: TRBV10-1; J: TRBJ2-1; CDR3: CASSDALSGRNEQFF; DNA: TGCGCCAGCAGTGATGCCCTTAGCGGGAGAAATGAGCAGTTCTTC
D: -; length: 15; size: -; V: TRBV5-1; J: TRBJ2-6; CDR3: CASSLESSGANVLTF; DNA: TGCGCCAGCAGCTTGGAGAGCTCTGGGGCCAACGTCCTGACTTTC
D: TRBD1; length: 16; size: -; V: TRBV11-3; J: TRBJ2-2; CDR3: CASSTGQGSNTGELFF; DNA: TGTGCCAGCAGTACCGGACAGGGCTCGAACACCGGGGAGCTGTTTTTT
D: TRBD2; length: 18; size: once; V: TRBV7-2; J: TRBJ2-1; CDR3: CASSSPLRSGGLYNEQFF; DNA: TGTGCCAGCAGCTCGCCTCTCAGGAGCGGGGGCCTCTACAATGAGCAGTTCTTC
D: -; length: 15; size: -; V: TRBV7-8; J: TRBJ1-2; CDR3: CASSLVVSGAYGYTF; DNA: TGTGCCAGCAGCTTAGTGGTGTCAGGGGCCTATGGCTACACCTTC
D: -; length: 15; size: -; V: TRBV11-1; J: TRBJ2-7; CDR3: CASSLKRDIAYEQYF; DNA: TGTGCCAGCAGCTTAAAGCGGGACATCGCCTACGAGCAGTACTTC
D: TRBD2; length: 14; size: -; V: TRBV29-1; J: TRBJ2-5; CDR3: CSVPSGTNQETQYF; DNA: TGCAGCGTTCCTAGCGGGACGAATCAAGAGACCCAGTACTTC
D: TRBD1; length: 14; size: once; V: TRBV18; J: TRBJ2-7; CDR3: CASSPDRVSYEQYF; DNA: TGTGCCAGCTCACCAGACAGGGTTTCGTACGAGCAGTACTTC
D: -; length: 14; size: -; V: TRBV25-1; J: TRBJ1-5; CDR3: CASSDGYSNQPQHF; DNA: TGTGCCAGCAGTGACGGTTATAGCAATCAGCCCCAGCATTTT
D: TRBD1; length: 14; size: once; V: TRBV19; J: TRBJ2-1; CDR3: CASKGDRGRLEQFF; DNA: TGTGCCAGTAAAGGGGACAGGGGTCGTCTTGAGCAGTTCTTC
D: TRBD1; length: 14; size: few; V: TRBV6-2/TRBV6-3; J: TRBJ1-6; CDR3: CASSADRGFSPLHF; DNA: TGTGCCAGCAGCGCCGACAGGGGGTTTTCACCCCTCCACTTT
D: -; length: 16; size: -; V: TRBV6-5; J: TRBJ2-2; CDR3: CASSFPGTMNTGELFF; DNA: TGTGCCAGCAGTTTTCCCGGGACAATGAACACCGGGGAGCTGTTTTTT
D: -; length: 17; size: -; V: TRBV30; J: TRBJ1-5; CDR3: CAWSVATGRYSNQPQHF; DNA: TGTGCCTGGAGTGTAGCTACGGGGAGATATAGCAATCAGCCCCAGCATTTT
D: TRBD2; length: 15; size: -; V: TRBV4-3; J: TRBJ2-7; CDR3: CASSQDGRGAYEQYF; DNA: TGCGCCAGCAGCCAAGATGGGCGGGGGGCCTACGAGCAGTACTTC
D: TRBD1; length: 14; size: -; V: TRBV27; J: TRBJ1-1; CDR3: CASSYASGGTEAFF; DNA: TGTGCCAGCAGTTACGCCTCAGGGGGGACTGAAGCTTTCTTT
D: -; length: 13; size: once; V: TRBV28; J: TRBJ2-1; CDR3: CASTGLIVVEQFF; DNA: TGTGCCAGCACCGGTCTAATCGTCGTCGAGCAGTTCTTC
D: -; length: 14; size: few; V: TRBV6-5; J: TRBJ1-2; CDR3: CASSPLLANYGYTF; DNA: TGTGCCAGCAGCCCGCTGCTAGCTAACTATGGCTACACCTTC
D: TRBD2; length: 16; size: -; V: TRBV5-6; J: TRBJ2-1; CDR3: CASSFGGTSGHNEQFF; DNA: TGTGCCAGCAGCTTTGGGGGGACTAGCGGGCACAATGAGCAGTTCTTC